This TCR beta chain is from a study of HIV-infected patients and healthy controls. The sample holds a few counts of this clonotype. Antigen: not known. Study-level results: MAIT alpha-chain CDR3s were frequent in healthy controls, depleted in HIV+.

The trim removed 2 bases at V and 2 bases at J, leaving 9 bases unmatched. Per the germline V gene, CDR1 is SEHNR and CDR2 is FQNEAQ (reference sequence). The CDR3 sequence is 17 residues long. The repertoire came from unfractionated whole blood and reflected all unsorted peripheral T cells. cDNA was made from about 500 ng RNA using alpha and beta constant primers. Using multiplexing indices, alpha and beta chain libraries were generated apart by chain-specific third strand synthesis. The library had 12-nucleotide molecular identifiers formed by two random hexamers joined together. After a brief PCR adding P5, P7 and a second index, about 20 amplification cycles followed. A single record per CDR3 protein comes from TCRdb applying MiXCR to the 5' RACE reads. The sample holds about 12,000 distinct CDR3 sequences, approximately 10% seen once.

The chain uses TRBV7-9 and TRBJ2-1; 7 bases map to TRBD1. Material for sequencing was blood. The clonotype was recovered from an adult in good health. The CDR3 sequence: CASSLNLGTDTYNEQFF. The CDR3 DNA reads TGTGCCAGCAGCTTAAACTTGGGGACAGATACCTACAATGAGCAGTTCTTC.